This T cell receptor (beta chain) stems from a study of cytomegalovirus exposure and HLA in healthy donors. The PCR was carried out with 60 Vbeta primers and 13 Jbeta primers. Produced via immunoSEQ multiplex PCR; TCRdb's table is partial and in-frame only. The table includes around 170,000 clones, about three quarters detected once. This CDR3 spans 16 amino acids. CDR1 MDHEN and CDR2 SYDVKM come from the germline V gene. V lost 6 bases to trimming and J lost 1 base, with 15 bases between them. Sequenced material: PBMCs. The chain links TRBV28 to TRBJ1-4; tentative D call: TRBD1 (5 bases). This TCR derives from a man aged 18 to 30 in good health and CMV-seronegative. CDR3: CASRPLRGLTNEKLFF. The CDR3 nucleotides read TGTGCCAGCAGACCCCTTCGGGGACTAACTAATGAAAAACTGTTTTTT.